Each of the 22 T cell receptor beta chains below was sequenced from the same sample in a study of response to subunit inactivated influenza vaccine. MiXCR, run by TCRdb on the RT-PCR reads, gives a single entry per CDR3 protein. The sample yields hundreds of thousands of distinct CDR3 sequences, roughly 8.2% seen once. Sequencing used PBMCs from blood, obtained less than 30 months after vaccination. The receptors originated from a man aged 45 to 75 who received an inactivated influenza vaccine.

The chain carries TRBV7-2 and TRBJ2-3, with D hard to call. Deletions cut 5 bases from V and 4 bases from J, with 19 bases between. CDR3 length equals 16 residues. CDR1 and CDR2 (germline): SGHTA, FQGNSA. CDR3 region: CASSGVGGFVPDTQYF. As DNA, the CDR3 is TGTGCCAGCAGCGGGGTCGGTGGTTTCGTCCCAGATACGCAGTATTTT.

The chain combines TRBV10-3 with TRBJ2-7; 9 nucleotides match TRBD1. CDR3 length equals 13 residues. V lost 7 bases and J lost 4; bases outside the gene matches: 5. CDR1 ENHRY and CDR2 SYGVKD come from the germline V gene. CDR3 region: CAITGQGGYEQYF. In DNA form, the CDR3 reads TGTGCCATCACGGGACAGGGTGGATACGAGCAGTACTTC.

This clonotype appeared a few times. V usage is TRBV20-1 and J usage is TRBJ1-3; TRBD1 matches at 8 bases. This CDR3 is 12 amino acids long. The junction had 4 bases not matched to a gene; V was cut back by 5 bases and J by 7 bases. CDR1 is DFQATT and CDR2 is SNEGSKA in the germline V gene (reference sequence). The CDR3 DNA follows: TGCAGTGCTCCAGACAGGGGCAACACCATATATTTT. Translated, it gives CSAPDRGNTIYF.

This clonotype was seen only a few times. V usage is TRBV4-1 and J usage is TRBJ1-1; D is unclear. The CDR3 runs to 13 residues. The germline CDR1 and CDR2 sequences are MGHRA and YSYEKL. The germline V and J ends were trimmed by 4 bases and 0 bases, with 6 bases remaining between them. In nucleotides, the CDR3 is TGCGCCAGCAGCCCTGTTATGAACACTGAAGCTTTCTTT. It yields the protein CASSPVMNTEAFF.

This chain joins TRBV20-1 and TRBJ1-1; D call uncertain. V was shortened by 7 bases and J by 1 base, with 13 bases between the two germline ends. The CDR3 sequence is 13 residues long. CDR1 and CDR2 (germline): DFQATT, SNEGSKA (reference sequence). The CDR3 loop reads CSDSKGGNTEAFF. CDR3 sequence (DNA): TGCAGTGACTCAAAGGGCGGGAACACTGAAGCTTTCTTT.

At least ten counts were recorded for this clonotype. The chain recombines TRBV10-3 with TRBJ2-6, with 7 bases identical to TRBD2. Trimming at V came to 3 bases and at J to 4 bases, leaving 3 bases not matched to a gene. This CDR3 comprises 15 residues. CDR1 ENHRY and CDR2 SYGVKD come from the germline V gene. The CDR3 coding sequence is TGTGCCATCAGTGACGGACTAGGAGGGGCCAACGTCCTGACTTTC. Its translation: CAISDGLGGANVLTF.

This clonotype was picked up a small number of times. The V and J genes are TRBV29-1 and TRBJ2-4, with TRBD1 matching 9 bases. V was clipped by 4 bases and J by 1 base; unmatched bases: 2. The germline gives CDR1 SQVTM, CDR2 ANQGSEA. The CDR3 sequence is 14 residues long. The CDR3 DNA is TGCAGCGTTGGACAGGGGGTTGCCAAAAACATTCAGTACTTC. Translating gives CSVGQGVAKNIQYF. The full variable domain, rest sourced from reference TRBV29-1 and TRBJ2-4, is SAVISQKPSRDICQRGTSLTIQCQVDSQVTMMFWYRQQPGQSLTLIATANQGSEATYESGFVIDKFPISRPNLTFSTLTVSNMSPEDSSIYLCSVGQGVAKNIQYFGAGTRLSVL.

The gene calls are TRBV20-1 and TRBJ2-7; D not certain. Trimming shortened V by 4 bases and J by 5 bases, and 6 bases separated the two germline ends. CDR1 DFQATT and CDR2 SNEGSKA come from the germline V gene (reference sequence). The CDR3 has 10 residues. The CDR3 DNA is TGCAGTGCTACAAAAGACGAGCAGTACTTC. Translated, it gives CSATKDEQYF.

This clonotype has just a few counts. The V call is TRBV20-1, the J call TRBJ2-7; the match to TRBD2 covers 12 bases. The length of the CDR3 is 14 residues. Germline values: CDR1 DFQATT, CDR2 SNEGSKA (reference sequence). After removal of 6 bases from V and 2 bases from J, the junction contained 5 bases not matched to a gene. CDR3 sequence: CSADGLAGTYEQYF. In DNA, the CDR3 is TGCAGTGCCGACGGACTAGCGGGGACCTACGAGCAGTACTTC.

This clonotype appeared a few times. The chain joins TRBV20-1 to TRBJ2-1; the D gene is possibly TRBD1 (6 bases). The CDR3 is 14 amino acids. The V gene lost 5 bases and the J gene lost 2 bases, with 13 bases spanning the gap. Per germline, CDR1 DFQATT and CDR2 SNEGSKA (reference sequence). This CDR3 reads CSAGAGATYNEQFF. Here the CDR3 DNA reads TGCAGTGCTGGGGCAGGGGCTACCTACAATGAGCAGTTCTTC.

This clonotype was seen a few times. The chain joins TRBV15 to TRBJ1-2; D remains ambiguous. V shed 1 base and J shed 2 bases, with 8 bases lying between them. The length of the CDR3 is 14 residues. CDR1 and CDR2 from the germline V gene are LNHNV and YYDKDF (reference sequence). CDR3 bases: TGTGCCACCAGCAGAGTAGATCGGAACTATGGCTACACCTTC. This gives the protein CATSRVDRNYGYTF.

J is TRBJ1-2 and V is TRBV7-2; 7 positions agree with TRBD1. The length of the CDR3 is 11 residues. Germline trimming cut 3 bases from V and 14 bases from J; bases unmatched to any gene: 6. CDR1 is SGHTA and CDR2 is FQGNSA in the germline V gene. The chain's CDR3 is CASSFDREKTF. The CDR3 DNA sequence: TGTGCCAGCAGCTTCGACAGGGAAAAAACCTTC.

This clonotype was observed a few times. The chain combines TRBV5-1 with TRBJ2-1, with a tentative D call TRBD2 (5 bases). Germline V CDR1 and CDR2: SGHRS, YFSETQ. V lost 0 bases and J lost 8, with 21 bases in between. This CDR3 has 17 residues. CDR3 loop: CASSLGAALRPPDEQFF. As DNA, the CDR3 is TGCGCCAGCAGCTTGGGAGCGGCCCTAAGGCCTCCGGATGAGCAGTTCTTC.

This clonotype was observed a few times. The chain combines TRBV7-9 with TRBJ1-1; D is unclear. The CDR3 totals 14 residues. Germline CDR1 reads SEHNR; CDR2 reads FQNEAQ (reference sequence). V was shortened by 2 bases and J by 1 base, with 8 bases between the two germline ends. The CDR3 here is CASSLTHRNTEAFF. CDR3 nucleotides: TGTGCCAGCAGCTTAACCCACAGGAACACTGAAGCTTTCTTT.

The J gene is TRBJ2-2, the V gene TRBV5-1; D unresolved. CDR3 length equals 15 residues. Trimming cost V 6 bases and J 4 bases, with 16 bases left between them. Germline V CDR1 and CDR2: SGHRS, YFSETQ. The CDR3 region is CASKMAAMGTGELFF. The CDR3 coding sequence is TGCGCCAGCAAAATGGCAGCGATGGGCACCGGGGAGCTGTTTTTT.

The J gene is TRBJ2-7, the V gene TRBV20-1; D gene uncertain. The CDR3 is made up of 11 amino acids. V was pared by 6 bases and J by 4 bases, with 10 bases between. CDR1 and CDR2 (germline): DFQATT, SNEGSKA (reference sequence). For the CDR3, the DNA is TGCAGTGCGTTTAGCAAATACGAGCAGTACTTC. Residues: CSAFSKYEQYF.

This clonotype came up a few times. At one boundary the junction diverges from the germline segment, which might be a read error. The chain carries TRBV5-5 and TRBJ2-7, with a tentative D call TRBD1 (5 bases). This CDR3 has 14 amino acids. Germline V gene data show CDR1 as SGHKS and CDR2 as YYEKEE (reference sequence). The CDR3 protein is CASSFLSANRPLSF. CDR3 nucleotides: TGTGCCAGCAGCTTTCTATCCGCCAACAGGCCCCTTAGCTTC.

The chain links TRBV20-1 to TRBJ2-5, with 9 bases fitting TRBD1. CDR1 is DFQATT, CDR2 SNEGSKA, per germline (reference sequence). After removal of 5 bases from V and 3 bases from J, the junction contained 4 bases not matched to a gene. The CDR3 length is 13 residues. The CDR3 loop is CSAVGDREETQYF. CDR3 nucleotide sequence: TGCAGTGCTGTGGGGGACAGGGAAGAGACCCAGTACTTC.

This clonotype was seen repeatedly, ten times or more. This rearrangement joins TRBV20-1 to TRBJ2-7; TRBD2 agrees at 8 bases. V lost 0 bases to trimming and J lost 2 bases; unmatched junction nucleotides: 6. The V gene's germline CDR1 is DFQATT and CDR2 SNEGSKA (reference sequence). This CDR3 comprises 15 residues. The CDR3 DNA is TGCAGTGCTAGAGACAACGGGAGGGCGACCTACGAGCAGTACTTC. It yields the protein CSARDNGRATYEQYF.

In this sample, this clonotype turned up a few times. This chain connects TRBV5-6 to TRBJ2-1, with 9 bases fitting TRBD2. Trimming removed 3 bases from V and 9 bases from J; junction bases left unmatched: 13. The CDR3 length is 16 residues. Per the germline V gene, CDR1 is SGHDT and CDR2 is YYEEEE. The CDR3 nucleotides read TGTGCCAGCAGCTCACAAATAGCGGGAGCGTTATCTGAGCAGTTCTTC. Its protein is CASSSQIAGALSEQFF.

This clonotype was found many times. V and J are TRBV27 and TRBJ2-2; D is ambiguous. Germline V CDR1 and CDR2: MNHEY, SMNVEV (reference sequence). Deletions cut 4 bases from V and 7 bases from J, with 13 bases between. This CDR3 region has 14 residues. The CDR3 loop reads CASSSAFTGGELFF. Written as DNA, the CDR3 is TGTGCCAGCAGTTCCGCCTTCACCGGCGGGGAGCTGTTTTTT.

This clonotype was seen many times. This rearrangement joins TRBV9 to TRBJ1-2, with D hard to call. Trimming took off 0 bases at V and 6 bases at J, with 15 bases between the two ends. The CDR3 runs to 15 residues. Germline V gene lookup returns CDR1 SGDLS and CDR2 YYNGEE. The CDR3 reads CASSVGGAGSDGYTF. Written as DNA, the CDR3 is TGTGCCAGCAGCGTAGGAGGTGCAGGTTCGGATGGCTACACCTTC.